This T cell receptor (beta chain) was obtained from a study of OX40 agonist ivuxolimab in advanced cancers. The overall study: An agonistic anti-OX40 (CD134) antibody, ivuxolimab, was used to treat the patients. Having had anti-PD-1, anti-PD-L1 or anti-CTLA-4 therapy before was allowed, and around 44% had some. Recorded diagnoses for dose-escalation patients were hepatocellular carcinoma, melanoma, renal cell or head and neck cancer.

Samples of blood were obtained at baseline, on cycle 4 day 1, and on cycle 7 day 1. This clone was counted a few times. The repertoire was sequenced with immunoSEQ multiplex PCR; TCRdb's copy has only in-frame clones and lacks some. Among about 13,000 clones listed, around two thirds were seen once. In germline, CDR1 is SGHVS, CDR2 FNYEAQ. The V end was cut by 1 base, the J end by 6 bases, with 12 bases between. The CDR3 is 15 residues long. The rearrangement uses TRBV7-6 and TRBJ1-4; D remains unclear. The sample here was CD4+ or CD8+ T cells sorted from blood, taken in a trial of the OX40 agonist ivuxolimab. The receptor's source is an adult with an advanced solid tumor such as melanoma, head and neck, liver or kidney cancer. The CDR3 DNA reads TGTGCCAGCAGCTTAGGGCCGACCACTTATGAAAAACTGTTTTTT. Translating it yields CASSLGPTTYEKLFF.